This T cell receptor (beta chain) was sequenced in a study of blood T cell repertoires in COVID-19. About the research overall: Sample material is recorded as cDNA or gDNA derived from T cells, B-cell-depleted T cells, or PBMCs.

The CDR3 has 16 residues. Per germline, CDR1 MNHEY and CDR2 SMNVEV (reference sequence). V lost 2 bases and J lost 3, with 13 bases in between. Study processing details: Quantification of nucleated cells was approximated via reference gene primer amplification. Measured with immunoSEQ multiplex PCR; TCRdb has only the in-frame clones, and not every one. V, J and clone size reflect that table, while D and trimming were determined from the DNA. There are about 500,000 clones in the sample; approximately 90% occur only once, and 0.7% lies in the top ten. In terms of age and location, participants ranged from roughly 18 to 90 years and lived in roughly 22 US areas. In Cohort 3, a recovered donor had either two negative PCRs, clearance, or symptom resolution.

The material sequenced was PBMCs or T cells enriched from blood (not recorded which). The chain carries TRBV27 and TRBJ2-2; tentatively, D is TRBD2 (6 bases). The receptor's source is a woman between 18 and 29 years old who had recovered from COVID-19. The chain's CDR3 is CASSLEGREDTGELFF. CDR3 in DNA: TGTGCCAGCAGTTTAGAGGGCAGGGAGGACACCGGGGAGCTGTTTTTT.